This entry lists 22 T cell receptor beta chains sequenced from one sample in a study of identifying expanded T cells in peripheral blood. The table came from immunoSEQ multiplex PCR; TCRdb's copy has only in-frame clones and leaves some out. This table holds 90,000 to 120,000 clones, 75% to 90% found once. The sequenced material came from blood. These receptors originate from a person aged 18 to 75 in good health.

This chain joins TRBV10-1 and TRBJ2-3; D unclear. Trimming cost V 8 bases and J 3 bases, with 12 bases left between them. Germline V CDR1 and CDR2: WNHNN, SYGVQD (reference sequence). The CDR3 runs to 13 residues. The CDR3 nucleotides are TGCGCCAGCGCGAAAGAACAAACAGATACGCAGTATTTT. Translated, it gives CASAKEQTDTQYF.

The DNA of the CDR3 is TGCGCCAGCAGCTTACAAGGACAGGGGACGGGCGGGGAGCTGTTTTTT. Protein product: CASSLQGQGTGGELFF. The chain carries TRBV5-1 and TRBJ2-2; 9 bases align to TRBD1. J lost 7 bases, V lost 2 bases, and 9 bases had no gene match. Germline CDR1 SGHRS, CDR2 YFSETQ. This CDR3 region has 16 residues.

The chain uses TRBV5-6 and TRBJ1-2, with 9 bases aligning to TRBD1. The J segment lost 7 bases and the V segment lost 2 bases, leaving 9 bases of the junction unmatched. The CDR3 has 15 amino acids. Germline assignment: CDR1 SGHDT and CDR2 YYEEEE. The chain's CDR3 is CASSLLSGQGSGYTF. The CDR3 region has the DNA TGTGCCAGCAGCTTACTTTCAGGACAGGGGAGTGGCTACACCTTC.

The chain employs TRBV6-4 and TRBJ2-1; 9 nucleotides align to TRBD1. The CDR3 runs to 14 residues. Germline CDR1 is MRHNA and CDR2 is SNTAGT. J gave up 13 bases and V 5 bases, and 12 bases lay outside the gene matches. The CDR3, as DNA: TGTGCCAGCAGTATGACAGGGGGGGGGCCCCATCAGTTCTTC. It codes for CASSMTGGGPHQFF.

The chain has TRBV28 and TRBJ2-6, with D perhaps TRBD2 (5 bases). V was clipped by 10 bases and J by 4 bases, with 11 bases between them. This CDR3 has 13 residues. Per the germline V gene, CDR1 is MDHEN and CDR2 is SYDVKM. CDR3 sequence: CATRPGGANVLTF. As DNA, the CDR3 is TGTGCCACCCGGCCGGGGGGGGCCAACGTCCTGACTTTC.

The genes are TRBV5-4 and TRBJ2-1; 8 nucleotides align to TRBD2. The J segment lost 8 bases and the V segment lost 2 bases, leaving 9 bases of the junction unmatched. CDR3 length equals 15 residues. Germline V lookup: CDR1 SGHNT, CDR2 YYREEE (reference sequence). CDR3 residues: CASSLPGLGRDEQFF. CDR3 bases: TGTGCCAGCAGCTTACCGGGACTAGGCAGGGATGAGCAGTTCTTC.

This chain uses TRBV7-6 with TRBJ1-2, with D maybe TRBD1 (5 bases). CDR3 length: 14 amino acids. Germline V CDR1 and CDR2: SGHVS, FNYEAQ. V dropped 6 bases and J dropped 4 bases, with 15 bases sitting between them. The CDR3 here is CASSPYGGGYGYTF. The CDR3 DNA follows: TGTGCCAGCAGTCCTTACGGGGGTGGCTATGGCTACACCTTC. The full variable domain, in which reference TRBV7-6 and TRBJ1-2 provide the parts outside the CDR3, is GAGVSQSPRYKVTKRGQDVALRCDPISGHVSLYWYRQALGQGPEFLTYFNYEAQQDKSGLPNDRFSAERPEGSISTLTIQRTEQRDSAMYRCASSPYGGGYGYTFGSGTRLTVV.

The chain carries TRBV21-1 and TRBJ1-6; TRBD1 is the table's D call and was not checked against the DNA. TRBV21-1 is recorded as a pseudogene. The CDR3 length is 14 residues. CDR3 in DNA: TGTGCCAGTCGTTGGACAGGGGACAATTCACCCCTCCACTTT. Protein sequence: CASRWTGDNSPLHF.

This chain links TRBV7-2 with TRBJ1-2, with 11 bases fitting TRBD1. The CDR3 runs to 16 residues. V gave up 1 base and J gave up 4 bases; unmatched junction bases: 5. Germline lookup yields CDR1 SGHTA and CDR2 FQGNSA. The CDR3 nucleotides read TGTGCCAGCAGCTTAGAGGGGGACAGGGGGTTCTATGGCTACACCTTC. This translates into CASSLEGDRGFYGYTF.

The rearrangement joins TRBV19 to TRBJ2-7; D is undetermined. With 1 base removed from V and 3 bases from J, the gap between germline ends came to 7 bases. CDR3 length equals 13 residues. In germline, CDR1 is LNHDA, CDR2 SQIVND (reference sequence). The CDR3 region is CASSIVLGYEQYF. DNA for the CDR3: TGTGCCAGTAGTATAGTACTTGGCTACGAGCAGTACTTC.

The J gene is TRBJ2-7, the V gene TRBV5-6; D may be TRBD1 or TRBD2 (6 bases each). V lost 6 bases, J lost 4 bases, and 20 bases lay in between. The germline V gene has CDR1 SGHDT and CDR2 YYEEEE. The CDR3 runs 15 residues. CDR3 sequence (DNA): TGTGCCAGCACACCGGGGGCCCCGGGGACTTACGAGCAGTACTTC. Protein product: CASTPGAPGTYEQYF.

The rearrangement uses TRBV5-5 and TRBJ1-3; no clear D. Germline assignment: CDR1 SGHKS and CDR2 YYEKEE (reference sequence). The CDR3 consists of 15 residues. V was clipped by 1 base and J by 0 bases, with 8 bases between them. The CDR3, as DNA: TGTGCCAGCAGCTTGCGGGCCGACTCTGGAAACACCATATATTTT. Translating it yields CASSLRADSGNTIYF.

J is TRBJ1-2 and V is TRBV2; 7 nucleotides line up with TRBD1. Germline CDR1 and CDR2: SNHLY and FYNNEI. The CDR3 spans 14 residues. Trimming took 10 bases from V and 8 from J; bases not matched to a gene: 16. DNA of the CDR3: TGTGCCACCGAAGACCGGGACAGTCCGTCCGGCTACACCTTC. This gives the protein CATEDRDSPSGYTF.

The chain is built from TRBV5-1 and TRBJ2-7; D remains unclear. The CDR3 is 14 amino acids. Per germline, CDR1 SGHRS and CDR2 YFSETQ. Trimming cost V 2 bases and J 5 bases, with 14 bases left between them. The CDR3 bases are TGCGCCAGCAGCTTCTTGTCAATGGTAGACGAGCAGTACTTC. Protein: CASSFLSMVDEQYF.

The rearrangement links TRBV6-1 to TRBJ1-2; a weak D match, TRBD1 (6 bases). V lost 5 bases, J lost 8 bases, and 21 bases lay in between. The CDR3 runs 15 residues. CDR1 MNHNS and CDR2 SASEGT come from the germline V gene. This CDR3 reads CASSLGGLGHLGYTF. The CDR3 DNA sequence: TGTGCCAGCAGTCTCGGGGGTTTGGGACACCTCGGCTACACCTTC.

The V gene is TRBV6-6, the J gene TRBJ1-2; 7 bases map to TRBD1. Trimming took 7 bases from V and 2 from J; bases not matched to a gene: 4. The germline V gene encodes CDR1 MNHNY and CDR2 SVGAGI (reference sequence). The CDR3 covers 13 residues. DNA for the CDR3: TGTGCCAGCACTGGGACAGCCAACTATGGCTACACCTTC. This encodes CASTGTANYGYTF.

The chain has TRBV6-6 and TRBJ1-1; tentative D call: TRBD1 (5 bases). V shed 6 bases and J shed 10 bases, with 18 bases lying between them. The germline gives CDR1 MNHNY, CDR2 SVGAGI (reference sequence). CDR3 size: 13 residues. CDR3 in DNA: TGTGCCAGCAGACCCTCGGGGGACGGAGTAGCTTTCTTT. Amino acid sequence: CASRPSGDGVAFF.

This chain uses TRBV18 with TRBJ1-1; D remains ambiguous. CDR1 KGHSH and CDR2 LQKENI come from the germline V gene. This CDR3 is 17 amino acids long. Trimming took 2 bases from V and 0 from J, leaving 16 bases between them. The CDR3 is CASSPVGPYSLNTEAFF. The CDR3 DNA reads TGTGCCAGCTCACCAGTCGGACCATATTCCTTGAACACTGAAGCTTTCTTT.

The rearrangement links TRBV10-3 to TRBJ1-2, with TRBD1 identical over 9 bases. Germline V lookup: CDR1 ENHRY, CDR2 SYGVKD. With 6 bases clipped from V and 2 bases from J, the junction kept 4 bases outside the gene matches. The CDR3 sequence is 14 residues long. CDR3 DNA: TGTGCCATCAGCCTCGGGACAGGGAACTATGGCTACACCTTC. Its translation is CAISLGTGNYGYTF.

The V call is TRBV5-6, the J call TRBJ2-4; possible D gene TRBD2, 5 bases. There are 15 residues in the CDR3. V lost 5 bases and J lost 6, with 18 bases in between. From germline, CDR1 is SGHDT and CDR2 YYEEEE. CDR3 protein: CASRFGLSGINIQYF. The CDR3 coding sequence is TGTGCCAGCAGGTTTGGGCTGTCGGGGATAAACATTCAGTACTTC. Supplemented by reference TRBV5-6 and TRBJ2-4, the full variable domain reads DAGVTQSPTHLIKTRGQQVTLRCSPKSGHDTVSWYQQALGQGPQFIFQYYEEEERQRGNFPDRFSGHQFPNYSSELNVNALLLGDSALYLCASRFGLSGINIQYFGAGTRLSVL.

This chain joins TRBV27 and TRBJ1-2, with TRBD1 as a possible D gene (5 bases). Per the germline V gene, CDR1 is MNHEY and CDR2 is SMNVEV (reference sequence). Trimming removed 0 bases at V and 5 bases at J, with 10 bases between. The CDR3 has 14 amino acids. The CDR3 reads CASSLSKGRYGYTF. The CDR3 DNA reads TGTGCCAGCAGTTTATCGAAGGGGAGATATGGCTACACCTTC.

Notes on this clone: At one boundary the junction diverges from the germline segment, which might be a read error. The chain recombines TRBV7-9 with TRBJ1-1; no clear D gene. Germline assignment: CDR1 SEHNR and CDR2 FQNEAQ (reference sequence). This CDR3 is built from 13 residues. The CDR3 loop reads CASSPTRNTEAFF. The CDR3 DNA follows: TGCGCCAGCAGCCCTACAAGGAACACTGAAGCTTTCTTT.